These T cell receptor beta chains were read from a single sample in a study of T cell responses to AZD1222 COVID-19 vaccine. Sequenced by immunoSEQ multiplex PCR; TCRdb stores in-frame clones only, minus some. This table has about 110,000 clones, roughly 91% appearing once. Source: peripheral blood, taken on day 0 of AZD1222 vaccination. All receptors derive from an adult in good health. Both conserved end residues are part of each CDR3. Clone size is stated in some rows and not others, as once, few, many or a class when expanded.

V gene	CDR3 length	clone size	J gene	CDR3 protein
TRBV6-1	15	NA	TRBJ1-3	CASSDRASSGNTIYF
TRBV7-7	14	NA	TRBJ2-5	CASSPRGGGETQYF
TRBV4-1	15	NA	TRBJ2-1	CASSQGQGRSNEQFF
TRBV19	15	NA	TRBJ1-2	CASSMGQGASYGYTF
TRBV3-1/TRBV3-2	12	NA	TRBJ1-2	CASSQGDYGYTF
TRBV19	14	NA	TRBJ2-3	CASSDQQAAGTQYF
TRBV5-4	12	NA	TRBJ1-3	CASSGDGNTIYF
TRBV7-9	14	NA	TRBJ1-2	CASSRTGGNYGYTF
TRBV6-5	14	NA	TRBJ1-6	CATTGSSYNSPLHF
TRBV5-5	14	NA	TRBJ2-7	CASRRQGEGYEQYF
TRBV3-1/TRBV3-2	12	NA	TRBJ2-1	CASSQGDREQFF
TRBV28	15	NA	TRBJ1-2	CASSLAGQGAYGYTF
TRBV3-1/TRBV3-2	16	few	TRBJ2-7	CASSQAFSVSSYEQYF
TRBV21-1	15	few	TRBJ2-7	CASSNKRDSPYEQYF
TRBV7-2	16	NA	TRBJ2-7	CASSSPLGALSYEQYF
TRBV3-1/TRBV3-2	12	NA	TRBJ2-7	CASSLSGGEQYF
TRBV19	12	NA	TRBJ1-1	CASKEGAIEAFF
TRBV7-6	15	NA	TRBJ2-7	CASSLGQGVSFEQYF
TRBV7-8	14	NA	TRBJ2-3	CASSLSGTTDTQYF
TRBV28	14	once	TRBJ1-5	CASGWTGVNQPQHF
TRBV6-1	13	NA	TRBJ2-2	CASSEAWTGELFF
TRBV2	13	NA	TRBJ2-7	CASSDSGEVEQYF
TRBV12-2	20	NA	TRBJ2-2	CASRPSPEGPPCADNGELFF
TRBV25-1	15	NA	TRBJ1-2	CASSDPGQGPYGYTF
TRBV2	18	NA	TRBJ1-4	CASSGLTGAGSTNEKLFF
TRBV12-5	18	NA	TRBJ2-7	CASGLAAWGGPTPYEQYF
TRBV10-2	19	NA	TRBJ1-4	CASSGIYDRFIPTNEKLFF
TRBV5-5	15	NA	TRBJ1-3	CASIRGDYSGNTIYF
TRBV19	14	NA	TRBJ1-4	CASSIGGANGELFF
TRBV18	15	NA	TRBJ2-1	CASSADRGLYNEQFF
TRBV18	14	NA	TRBJ1-1	CASSPTGMNTEAFF
TRBV6-6	18	NA	TRBJ1-6	CASSPGTIAYRRNSPLHF
TRBV3-1/TRBV3-2	17	NA	TRBJ2-5	CASSQGRLAGWRETQYF
TRBV19	13	NA	TRBJ1-4	CATLGQRNEKLFF
TRBV12-3/TRBV12-4	13	NA	TRBJ2-5	CASRGVSQETQYF
TRBV5-6	15	NA	TRBJ1-1	CASSWGEEMNTEAFF
TRBV7-9	14	NA	TRBJ1-3	CASSPPGGGNTIYF
TRBV12-5	15	NA	TRBJ2-5	CASGLEEGARETQYF
TRBV4-1	14	few	TRBJ1-2	CASSQVGTYGGYTF
TRBV4-2	14	NA	TRBJ1-1	CASSFSGGRTEAFF
TRBV4-1	13	NA	TRBJ1-4	CASSPGQGAVLFF
TRBV14	12	once	TRBJ2-1	CASSQVRSEQFF
TRBV7-9	13	once	TRBJ1-4	CASGGQTNEKLFF
TRBV7-9	14	NA	TRBJ2-3	CASTQRGASDTQYF
TRBV19	20	once	TRBJ1-4	CASSIDQGRGGTARSEKLFF
TRBV19	13	NA	TRBJ2-1	CATLDRTSNEQFF
TRBV3-1/TRBV3-2	12	few	TRBJ1-6	CASSQTNSPLHF
TRBV5-1	15	NA	TRBJ2-7	CASSLTPDRADEQYF
TRBV6-2/TRBV6-3	15	NA	TRBJ1-5	CASSPWKDQQQPQHF
TRBV5-3	17	NA	TRBJ2-5	CARSSFGAGGRGETQYF
TRBV4-3	14	NA	TRBJ2-1	CASSRTTGYNEQFF
TRBV12-3/TRBV12-4	13	NA	TRBJ1-3	CASRIRLGNTIYF
TRBV18	14	NA	TRBJ2-7	CASSSRRGPHEQYF
TRBV2	16	NA	TRBJ1-6	CASVERATGRNSPLHF
TRBV30	13	NA	TRBJ1-5	CAWSGGLNQPQHF
TRBV13	13	NA	TRBJ1-2	CASSWWEDYGYTF
TRBV4-1	22	NA	TRBJ2-5	CASSLSTAGGLGTAGTAETQYF
TRBV5-1	16	NA	TRBJ2-3	CASSSGFWTGTDTQYF
TRBV6-5	13	few	TRBJ1-6	CASCQNYNSPLHF
TRBV6-1	15	NA	TRBJ1-5	CASSESGTGGQPQHF